The 32 T cell receptor beta chains below come from one sample, sequenced in a study of blood T cells in healthy people across ages. Alongside a J-beta primer mix, a sample-barcoded 5' primer served in a second PCR lasting about 6 to 12 cycles. One entry per CDR3 protein, called by TCRdb with MiXCR from the 5' RACE reads. The table records more than 600,000 distinct CDR3 sequences, around 25% of them present only once. The same data also went into a second study, on T cells of mothers and their children.

Sequencing was carried out using blood. The receptors stem from a boy aged 5-17 years in good health.

This clonotype appeared a few times. The chain couples TRBV20-1 to TRBJ1-1; perhaps TRBD1 as D (5 bases). V was trimmed by 1 base and J by 5 bases, leaving 11 bases between them. This CDR3 contains 13 residues. The V gene's germline CDR1 is DFQATT and CDR2 SNEGSKA (reference sequence). CDR3 nucleotide sequence: TGCAGTGCTAGAGCGTCGGGGGGGACTGAAGCTTTCTTT. Encoded protein: CSARASGGTEAFF.

Points on this clonotype: At one of its ends the junction is not consistent with the germline gene, which may arise from a read error. The CDR3 protein is CASSSGTEDGGNRPQHF. CDR3 DNA sequence: TGTGCCAGCAGCTCCGGGACCGAGGATGGGGGCAATCGGCCCCAGCATTTT. The V call is TRBV7-9, the J call TRBJ1-5; D is perhaps TRBD1 (6 bases). Germline lookup yields CDR1 SEHNR and CDR2 FQNEAQ (reference sequence). CDR3 length: 17 residues.

The chain uses TRBV4-3 and TRBJ1-1; the D gene is possibly TRBD1 (6 bases). Germline loops: CDR1 LGHNA, CDR2 YSLEER. V was shortened by 0 bases and J by 1 base, with 9 bases between the two germline ends. The CDR3 is 15 amino acids. This CDR3 reads CASSQDGQSNTEAFF. CDR3 bases: TGCGCCAGCAGCCAAGATGGACAGTCGAACACTGAAGCTTTCTTT.

In this sample, this clonotype turned up a few times. This chain uses TRBV11-3 with TRBJ1-2; perhaps TRBD1 as D (5 bases). Between the trimmed V and J ends, which lost 1 base and 6 bases, there was a span of 15 bases. Germline assignment: CDR1 SGHNT and CDR2 YENEEA. The CDR3 loop spans 15 amino acids. The CDR3 reads CASSLGFSGSDGYTF. CDR3 nucleotides: TGTGCCAGCAGCTTAGGGTTTTCAGGGAGCGATGGCTACACCTTC.

Concerning this clonotype itself: The junction does not match germline at one end; this may be a read error. This sequence joins TRBV27 and TRBJ2-7; 8 bases map to TRBD2. Germline V gene sequence: CDR1 MNHEY, CDR2 SMNVEV (reference sequence). CDR3 size: 14 residues. Here the CDR3 reads CASSPSGGPNRENF. The DNA for the CDR3 is TGTGCCAGCAGTCCCTCGGGAGGGCCCAATCGGGAGAACTTC.

This clonotype appeared a few times. CDR3 amino acids: CASSQGGGPSTDTQYF. The CDR3 DNA sequence: TGCGCCAGCAGCCAAGGGGGTGGACCTAGCACAGATACGCAGTATTTT. This rearrangement joins TRBV4-1 to TRBJ2-3; no definite D call. V was cut by 1 base and J by 0 bases, with 11 bases left in between. Germline loops: CDR1 MGHRA, CDR2 YSYEKL. CDR3 length: 16 residues.

Only a few counts were recorded for this clonotype. The chain links TRBV6-4 to TRBJ2-1, with D unclear. The CDR3 extends over 13 amino acids. Trimming took 0 bases from V and 4 from J, leaving 4 bases between them. Germline lookup yields CDR1 MRHNA and CDR2 SNTAGT. CDR3 sequence reads: CASSDSAYNEQFF. For the CDR3, the DNA is TGTGCCAGCAGTGACTCGGCGTACAATGAGCAGTTCTTC.

The chain links TRBV5-1 to TRBJ1-2; perhaps TRBD1 as D (5 bases). The CDR3 has 14 residues. V was cut by 0 bases and J by 6 bases, with 12 bases left in between. Germline V gene sequence: CDR1 SGHRS, CDR2 YFSETQ. Here the CDR3 reads CASSLGQGLDGYTF. For the CDR3, the DNA is TGCGCCAGCAGCTTGGGGCAGGGATTGGATGGCTACACCTTC.

Worth noting for this clonotype: A much larger clone differs by one base, so this may be a read error. The chain combines TRBV7-6 with TRBJ2-5; D possibly matches TRBD1 or TRBD2 (5 bases each). The CDR3 sequence is 13 residues long. The germline CDR1 and CDR2 sequences are SGHVS and FNYEAQ. DNA of the CDR3: TGTGCCAGCAGCGTGACGGGGCAAGAGGCCCAGTACTTC. Protein sequence: CASSVTGQEAQYF.

This rearrangement joins TRBV10-3 to TRBJ1-4; D is unresolved. Germline V gene data show CDR1 as ENHRY and CDR2 as SYGVKD. This CDR3 has 13 amino acids. CDR3 coding DNA: TGTGCAGTCCGTGGGGATAATACTGAAAAACTGTTTTTT. It encodes CAVRGDNTEKLFF.

V and J are TRBV27 and TRBJ1-1, with no clear D. The CDR3 has 13 amino acids. Germline CDR1 reads MNHEY; CDR2 reads SMNVEV (reference sequence). The V and J ends lost 5 bases and 1 base respectively, with 8 bases between them. Written as DNA, the CDR3 is TGTGCCAGCAGTCGTTTACAGAACACTGAAGCTTTCTTT. It specifies CASSRLQNTEAFF.

This clonotype was found a few times. The V call is TRBV3-1, the J call TRBJ2-3, with D perhaps TRBD1 (6 bases). The CDR3 consists of 15 residues. Trimming shortened V by 3 bases and J by 5 bases, and 15 bases separated the two germline ends. Germline V gene lookup returns CDR1 LGHDT and CDR2 YNNKEL (reference sequence). The CDR3 sequence is CASSHFQQGVDTQYF. In nucleotides, the CDR3 is TGTGCCAGCAGCCACTTCCAACAGGGTGTAGATACGCAGTATTTT.

The genes are TRBV5-1 and TRBJ2-7; possible D gene TRBD2, 5 bases. The germline V gene has CDR1 SGHRS and CDR2 YFSETQ. The V gene lost 0 bases and the J gene lost 4 bases, with 20 bases spanning the gap. The CDR3 is made up of 17 amino acids. As DNA, the CDR3 is TGCGCCAGCAGCTTGGTCCCTACGGAGGCAAAACCTTACGAGCAGTACTTC. Translation gives CASSLVPTEAKPYEQYF. The complete variable domain, with remaining parts taken from reference TRBV5-1 and TRBJ2-7, reads KAGVTQTPRYLIKTRGQQVTLSCSPISGHRSVSWYQQTPGQGLQFLFEYFSETQRNKGNFPGRFSGRQFSNSRSEMNVSTLELGDSALYLCASSLVPTEAKPYEQYFGPGTRLTVT.

This clonotype was counted between two and nine times. The V and J genes are TRBV7-9 and TRBJ1-2; tentatively, D is TRBD1 (5 bases). V was pared by 4 bases and J by 2 bases, with 26 bases between. The CDR3 is 19 residues long. The V gene's germline CDR1 is SEHNR and CDR2 FQNEAQ (reference sequence). DNA of the CDR3: TGTGCCAGCAGCTATTTTCCGGGACCTATCAACGCGGAAAACTATGGCTACACCTTC. It codes for CASSYFPGPINAENYGYTF.

The V call is TRBV6-5, the J call TRBJ2-1; 13 nucleotides line up with TRBD2. This CDR3 region has 16 residues. The germline CDR1 and CDR2 sequences are MNHEY and SVGAGI. J gave up 4 bases and V 2 bases, and 2 bases lay outside the gene matches. The CDR3 region has the DNA TGTGCCAGCAGTTACCGGACTAGCGGGGGATACAATGAGCAGTTCTTC. Amino acid sequence: CASSYRTSGGYNEQFF.

V is TRBV4-3 and J is TRBJ1-1; D gene ambiguous. There are 13 residues in the CDR3. Trimming stripped 0 bases from V and 3 bases from J, with 5 bases between. Germline V gene data show CDR1 as LGHNA and CDR2 as YSLEER. CDR3 nucleotides: TGCGCCAGCAGCCAAGAGGGGTACACTGAAGCTTTCTTT. The encoded protein is CASSQEGYTEAFF.

This clonotype was seen only a few times. The chain uses TRBV7-3 and TRBJ2-3; 9 bases are shared with TRBD2. The CDR3 consists of 16 residues. V dropped 4 bases and J dropped 5; count of bases not matched to a gene: 10. Per germline, CDR1 SGHTA and CDR2 FQGTGA. The CDR3 nucleotides are TGTGCCAGCAGCTATACTGGCGGGGGGGCCAAAGATACGCAGTATTTT. It codes for CASSYTGGGAKDTQYF.

This clonotype turned up a few times. The chain employs TRBV3-1 and TRBJ2-7; D call uncertain. Germline V gene sequence: CDR1 LGHDT, CDR2 YNNKEL (reference sequence). This CDR3 spans 12 amino acids. V gave up 5 bases and J gave up 0 bases, with 5 bases separating them. This chain's CDR3 is CASSATSYEQYF. The CDR3 nucleotides are TGTGCCAGCAGCGCTACCTCCTACGAGCAGTACTTC.

This clonotype was observed a few times. The chain links TRBV5-6 to TRBJ2-6; maybe TRBD2 (5 bases). Germline CDR1 reads SGHDT; CDR2 reads YYEEEE. Trimming stripped 2 bases from V and 2 bases from J, with 11 bases between. The CDR3 sequence is 16 residues long. In DNA, the CDR3 is TGTGCCAGCAGCTTAAAGACTAAGACTGGGGCCAACGTCCTGACTTTC. It translates to CASSLKTKTGANVLTF.

This clonotype has just a few counts. This chain connects TRBV9 to TRBJ2-1; D unresolved. V was trimmed by 0 bases and J by 9 bases, leaving 13 bases between them. The germline CDR1 and CDR2 sequences are SGDLS and YYNGEE. CDR3 length equals 14 residues. Here the CDR3 reads CASSVEGSRTEQFF. DNA for the CDR3: TGTGCCAGCAGCGTAGAGGGTAGCCGGACTGAGCAGTTCTTC.

J is TRBJ2-1 and V is TRBV6-1; D possibly corresponds to TRBD2 (6 bases). With 8 bases removed from V and 1 base from J, the gap between germline ends came to 18 bases. The CDR3 runs 16 residues. In germline, CDR1 is MNHNS, CDR2 SASEGT. The DNA of the CDR3 is TGTGCCAGCTGCCGAGTAGCGGCCACTTCCTACAATGAGCAGTTCTTC. This codes for CASCRVAATSYNEQFF.

The chain links TRBV12-3 or TRBV12-4 to TRBJ1-5, with a possible D match to TRBD1 (5 bases). V dropped 6 bases and J dropped 5 bases, with 23 bases sitting between them. CDR3 length: 17 residues. The CDR3 protein is CASRKGLRSSGYQPQHF. In nucleotides, the CDR3 is TGTGCCAGCAGGAAGGGACTGCGTAGCAGCGGGTATCAGCCCCAGCATTTT.

The chain recombines TRBV3-1 with TRBJ2-2; D is undetermined. V lost 4 bases and J lost 7, with 7 bases in between. The CDR3 length is 12 residues. Germline CDR1 reads LGHDT; CDR2 reads YNNKEL (reference sequence). The CDR3 loop is CASSLINGELFF. The CDR3 DNA follows: TGTGCCAGCAGCCTGATAAACGGGGAGCTGTTTTTT.

This clonotype has just one count. V and J are TRBV7-2 and TRBJ2-5; D is perhaps TRBD1 (6 bases). This CDR3 has 17 residues. V was cut by 1 base and J by 5 bases, with 20 bases left in between. CDR1 and CDR2 from the germline V gene are SGHTA and FQGNSA. The DNA of the CDR3 is TGTGCCAGCAGCTTAGTAGGGGGTCGACTGGGAGCGGAGACCCAGTACTTC. Amino acids: CASSLVGGRLGAETQYF.

About this clonotype: A read error may account for a junction end that differs from germline. The CDR3: CAIRSKDAPGYAF. In DNA form, the CDR3 reads TGTGCCATCAGGTCTAAGGACGCTCCCGGCTACGCCTTC. V gene TRBV10-3 combines with J gene TRBJ1-2; D is undetermined. This CDR3 region has 13 residues. Germline V gene data show CDR1 as ENHRY and CDR2 as SYGVKD.

This chain uses TRBV9 with TRBJ2-5, with 7 nucleotides matching TRBD1. In germline, CDR1 is SGDLS, CDR2 YYNGEE. This CDR3 spans 15 amino acids. J gave up 2 bases and V 2 bases, and 6 bases lay outside the gene matches. CDR3 amino acids: CASSVTSGQQETQYF. In DNA, the CDR3 is TGTGCCAGCAGCGTGACATCGGGACAGCAAGAGACCCAGTACTTC.

This chain links TRBV20-1 with TRBJ2-7, with D possibly TRBD2 on 5 matching bases. Per germline, CDR1 DFQATT and CDR2 SNEGSKA (reference sequence). CDR3 size: 13 residues. V shed 0 bases and J shed 8 bases, with 14 bases lying between them. CDR3 loop: CSARDRLSGKQYF. The CDR3 region has the DNA TGCAGTGCTAGAGATCGGCTTTCCGGGAAGCAGTACTTC.

This clonotype appeared a single time. The J gene is TRBJ1-2, the V gene TRBV5-1, with D uncertain. This CDR3 contains 16 residues. Between the trimmed V and J ends, which lost 0 bases and 2 bases, there was a span of 14 bases. The germline V gene has CDR1 SGHRS and CDR2 YFSETQ. CDR3 nucleotide sequence: TGCGCCAGCAGCTTGGCTACTGAGGCGAGGAACTATGGCTACACCTTC. This gives the protein CASSLATEARNYGYTF. The full variable domain, rest sourced from reference TRBV5-1 and TRBJ1-2, is KAGVTQTPRYLIKTRGQQVTLSCSPISGHRSVSWYQQTPGQGLQFLFEYFSETQRNKGNFPGRFSGRQFSNSRSEMNVSTLELGDSALYLCASSLATEARNYGYTFGSGTRLTVV.

Concerning this clonotype: The junction departs from germline at one end; a sequencing error may be responsible. The V call is TRBV29-1, the J call TRBJ1-1; perhaps TRBD1 as D (5 bases). Per germline, CDR1 SQVTM and CDR2 ANQGSEA. CDR3 length: 13 amino acids. The chain's CDR3 is CSVDGGGNTEVFF. The CDR3 nucleotides read TGCAGCGTTGACGGGGGAGGAAACACTGAAGTTTTCTTT.

V gene TRBV4-2 combines with J gene TRBJ2-7; D call uncertain. The CDR3 covers 15 residues. Germline CDR1 LGHNA, CDR2 YNFKEQ. V dropped 2 bases and J dropped 7 bases, with 18 bases sitting between them. As DNA, the CDR3 is TGTGCCAGCAGCCAAAAATACGGCGGTGGGTGGGAGCAGTACTTC. Translating gives CASSQKYGGGWEQYF.

As concerns this clonotype: This likely comes from a read error, as the CDR3 has no conserved phenylalanine or tryptophan at its end. The chain has TRBV7-9 and TRBJ2-5; TRBD2 aligns across 11 bases. The ends lost 6 bases at V and 0 bases at J; junction bases unmatched: 6. This CDR3 is 16 amino acids long. Germline V gene lookup returns CDR1 SEHNR and CDR2 FQNEAQ (reference sequence). The CDR3 sequence: CASSSGLAEDQETQYL. In DNA form, the CDR3 reads TGTGCCAGCAGTTCGGGACTAGCGGAGGACCAAGAGACCCAGTACCTC.

This chain joins TRBV11-3 and TRBJ2-3, with 14 bases fitting TRBD2. Trimming at V came to 1 base and at J to 6 bases, leaving 6 bases not matched to a gene. CDR3 length: 17 amino acids. CDR1 SGHNT and CDR2 YENEEA come from the germline V gene. CDR3 in amino acids: CASSLGGTSGSLDTQYF. DNA for the CDR3: TGTGCCAGCAGCTTAGGGGGGACTAGCGGGAGTTTGGATACGCAGTATTTT.